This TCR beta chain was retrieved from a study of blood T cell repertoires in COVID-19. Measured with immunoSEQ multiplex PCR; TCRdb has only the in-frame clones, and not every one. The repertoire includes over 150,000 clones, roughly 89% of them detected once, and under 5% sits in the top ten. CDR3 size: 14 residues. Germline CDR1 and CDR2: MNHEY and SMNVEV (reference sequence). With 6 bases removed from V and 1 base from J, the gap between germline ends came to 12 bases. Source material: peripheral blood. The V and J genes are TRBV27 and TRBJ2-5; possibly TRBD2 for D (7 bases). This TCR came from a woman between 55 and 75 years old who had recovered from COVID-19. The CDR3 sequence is CASRGGPPQETQYF. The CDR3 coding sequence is TGTGCCAGCAGGGGGGGGCCCCCCCAAGAGACCCAGTACTTC.